Listed here are 2 T cell receptor beta chains from one sample, sequenced in a study of blood T cell repertoires in COVID-19. Only in-frame clones appear in the TCRdb table, and some are missing; sequencing was by immunoSEQ multiplex PCR. The sample shows a few hundred thousand clones, 75% to 90% of them seen only once. The sequencing sample was made of peripheral blood. All receptors come from a young woman with acute or convalescent COVID-19.

The chain uses TRBV5-1 and TRBJ2-1, with D hard to call. Germline values: CDR1 SGHRS, CDR2 YFSETQ. The CDR3 is 15 amino acids. V was cut by 4 bases and J by 4 bases, with 15 bases left in between. In nucleotides, the CDR3 is TGCGCCAGCAGCGATTCGGTCGCTTTTTACAATGAGCAGTTCTTC. Its protein product is CASSDSVAFYNEQFF.

Only one count was recorded for this clone. This sequence joins TRBV4-1 and TRBJ2-7; D is unclear. Germline loops: CDR1 MGHRA, CDR2 YSYEKL. The CDR3 spans 17 residues. Trimming left V 4 bases short and J 0 bases short, with 19 bases between. The CDR3 reads CASSPSETQISSYEQYF. The CDR3 region has the DNA TGCGCCAGCAGCCCGTCGGAGACTCAAATTAGCTCCTACGAGCAGTACTTC.